The source of this T cell receptor (beta chain) is a study of identical twins. Study observations and caveats: Donors were not followed over many years; analysis was cross-sectional.

The CDR3 consists of 16 residues. Germline values: CDR1 DFQATT, CDR2 SNEGSKA (reference sequence). V lost 1 base and J lost 7; bases outside the gene matches: 9. TCRdb fed the 5' RACE reads into MiXCR, producing one record per CDR3 protein. The table lists roughly 770,000 distinct CDR3 sequences, 15% to 20% of them singletons. With respect to this clonotype: Its cognate antigen is unknown.

These data are also associated with another study on T cells expressing NK-cell markers. That source adds: The TCR beta repertoires were obtained from sorted CD3+CD56+NKG2C+, CD3+CD56+NKG2C- and CD3+CD56-NKG2C+ T cells. The sequencing cohort of eight donors included seven HCMV-seropositive individuals and one seronegative individual.

This TCR was sampled from a woman under 30 in good health. Sample: PBMCs. V is TRBV20-1 and J is TRBJ2-1; TRBD2 matches at 11 bases. The CDR3 reads CSARATGLAGGNEQFF. The CDR3, as DNA: TGCAGTGCTAGAGCCACGGGCCTAGCGGGGGGAAATGAGCAGTTCTTC.